One sample yielded the 18 T cell receptor beta chains listed below, sequenced in a study of shared clonotypes between healthy human individuals (dated by TCRdb to the early 2020s). The protocol used for the library was the immunoSEQ multiplex PCR assay. In TCRdb, the immuneACCESS table is reduced to in-frame sequences with V and J assigned. These tables do not hold every clone; where another copy was compared, an unresolved V gene accounts for under half, and the others remain unexplained. This sample comprises under 1 million clones, about 97% of them detected only once. The ten most abundant clones make up over 0.2% of the sample. CD8 naive samples consisted of CD45RO-negative cells that were positively selected for CCR7, yielding a CD45RA+CCR7+ population without TemRA cells. The sequencing sample was made of naive CD8+ T cells sorted from blood. The cell subset or site label on this specimen signifies: CD45RA+CCR7+. The source of these receptors is a man in his thirties or forties in good health.

The chain uses TRBV5-6 and TRBJ2-7; D is undetermined. This CDR3 has 13 residues. Between the trimmed V and J ends, which lost 3 bases and 7 bases, there was a span of 14 bases. Germline CDR1 reads SGHDT; CDR2 reads YYEEEE. The CDR3 DNA reads TGTGCCAGCAGCTACGACACAACGTTGGAGCAGTACTTC. Residues: CASSYDTTLEQYF.

The rearrangement joins TRBV19 to TRBJ2-7; 8 positions match TRBD1. Germline V gene sequence: CDR1 LNHDA, CDR2 SQIVND (reference sequence). CDR3 length: 13 residues. V lost 4 bases and J lost 5; bases outside the gene matches: 4. CDR3 residues: CASSTQGANEQYF. The CDR3 DNA follows: TGTGCCAGTAGTACTCAGGGGGCGAACGAGCAGTACTTC. Full variable domain (outside the CDR3, taken from reference TRBV19 and TRBJ2-7): DGGITQSPKYLFRKEGQNVTLSCEQNLNHDAMYWYRQDPGQGLRLIYYSQIVNDFQKGDIAEGYSVSREKKESFPLTVTSAQKNPTAFYLCASSTQGANEQYFGPGTRLTVT.

The J gene is TRBJ2-1, the V gene TRBV28, with D hard to call. The CDR3 is 14 residues long. With 7 bases removed from V and 7 bases from J, the gap between germline ends came to 17 bases. Per germline, CDR1 MDHEN and CDR2 SYDVKM. CDR3: CASIPDGRSNEQFF. CDR3 nucleotides: TGTGCCAGCATCCCGGACGGCAGATCAAATGAGCAGTTCTTC. Based on the CDR3 plus reference TRBV28 and TRBJ2-1, the full variable domain is DVKVTQSSRYLVKRTGEKVFLECVQDMDHENMFWYRQDPGLGLRLIYFSYDVKMKEKGDIPEGYSVSREKKERFSLILESASTNQTSMYLCASIPDGRSNEQFFGPGTRLTVL.

The chain combines TRBV9 with TRBJ2-3, with D possibly being TRBD2 (5 bases). V dropped 3 bases and J dropped 2 bases, with 19 bases sitting between them. CDR3 size: 17 residues. Germline V gene lookup returns CDR1 SGDLS and CDR2 YYNGEE. The CDR3 is CASSGEFEGVYTDTQYF. The CDR3 DNA sequence: TGTGCCAGCAGCGGGGAATTTGAGGGAGTTTACACAGATACGCAGTATTTT.

Worth noting for this clone: A junction boundary mismatches the germline segment, possibly from a read error. Other nucleotide sequences in the sample specify the same CDR3. This chain joins TRBV29-1 and TRBJ1-1; D is unclear. Germline V CDR1 and CDR2: SQVTM, ANQGSEA. This CDR3 comprises 12 residues. CDR3 region: CSVVLENTEAFF. The DNA for the CDR3 is TGCAGCGTAGTCCTCGAGAACACTGAAGCCTTCTTT.

The sample holds one count of this clone. Other DNA sequences in the sample encode the same CDR3. The chain joins TRBV7-9 to TRBJ1-5; TRBD1 aligns across 8 bases. The CDR3 consists of 15 residues. The V gene's germline CDR1 is SEHNR and CDR2 FQNEAQ (reference sequence). V shed 1 base and J 2 bases; nucleotides not matched to a gene: 1. The CDR3 sequence is CASSLGGQGNQPQHF. The CDR3 DNA reads as TGTGCCAGCAGCTTAGGGGGACAGGGCAATCAGCCCCAGCATTTT.

V is TRBV9 and J is TRBJ2-5; perhaps D is TRBD1 or TRBD2 (5 bases each). Trimming stripped 0 bases from V and 5 bases from J, with 14 bases between. The germline gives CDR1 SGDLS, CDR2 YYNGEE. The CDR3 consists of 15 residues. The CDR3 sequence: CASSVEGRGVETQYF. Written as DNA, the CDR3 is TGTGCCAGCAGCGTAGAGGGCAGAGGGGTGGAGACCCAGTACTTC.

On this clone: Additional DNA sequences in this sample encode the identical CDR3. This chain connects TRBV5-1 to TRBJ2-7; D is perhaps TRBD2 (5 bases). Between the trimmed V and J ends, which lost 0 bases and 3 bases, there was a span of 10 bases. The germline V gene encodes CDR1 SGHRS and CDR2 YFSETQ. The CDR3 spans 14 residues. The CDR3 region has the DNA TGCGCCAGCAGCTTGGGCCTAGCCTACTACGAGCAGTACTTC. Protein product: CASSLGLAYYEQYF. Supplemented by reference TRBV5-1 and TRBJ2-7, the full variable domain reads KAGVTQTPRYLIKTRGQQVTLSCSPISGHRSVSWYQQTPGQGLQFLFEYFSETQRNKGNFPGRFSGRQFSNSRSEMNVSTLELGDSALYLCASSLGLAYYEQYFGPGTRLTVT.

The V call is TRBV5-4, the J call TRBJ1-2, with D unresolved. V shed 0 bases and J shed 0 bases, with 9 bases lying between them. CDR3 length equals 15 residues. CDR1 and CDR2 from the germline V gene are SGHNT and YYREEE (reference sequence). The DNA for the CDR3 is TGTGCCAGCAGCTTGGACCTTTCACCTAACTATGGCTACACCTTC. Its translation is CASSLDLSPNYGYTF. The full variable domain, rest sourced from reference TRBV5-4 and TRBJ1-2, is ETGVTQSPTHLIKTRGQQVTLRCSSQSGHNTVSWYQQALGQGPQFIFQYYREEENGRGNFPPRFSGLQFPNYSSELNVNALELDDSALYLCASSLDLSPNYGYTFGSGTRLTVV.

The V and J genes are TRBV6-5 and TRBJ1-5; D gene ambiguous. Trimming took off 2 bases at V and 2 bases at J, with 7 bases between the two ends. Germline V gives CDR1 MNHEY, CDR2 SVGAGI. This CDR3 is built from 14 residues. CDR3 residues: CASSYGLGNQPQHF. CDR3 DNA: TGTGCCAGCAGTTACGGATTGGGCAATCAGCCCCAGCATTTT.

This clone was detected only a few times. Other nucleotide sequences in the sample specify the same CDR3. V gene TRBV28 combines with J gene TRBJ1-2, with D perhaps TRBD1 (5 bases). The length of the CDR3 is 13 residues. Germline V gene data show CDR1 as MDHEN and CDR2 as SYDVKM. The V and J ends lost 3 bases and 5 bases respectively, with 10 bases between them. CDR3 DNA sequence: TGTGCCAGCAGTTTGGGGGGATCTTATGGCTACACCTTC. The encoded protein is CASSLGGSYGYTF.

V is TRBV29-1 and J is TRBJ2-7; D gene unclear. The CDR3 is made up of 13 amino acids. Germline CDR1 reads SQVTM; CDR2 reads ANQGSEA. V was shortened by 1 base and J by 4 bases, with 11 bases between the two germline ends. The CDR3 sequence is CSVEVSIGYEQYF. The CDR3 bases are TGCAGCGTTGAAGTATCCATTGGGTACGAGCAGTACTTC.

The V and J genes are TRBV27 and TRBJ2-1; 10 bases line up with TRBD2. Germline V gives CDR1 MNHEY, CDR2 SMNVEV (reference sequence). Trimming at V came to 0 bases and at J to 7 bases, leaving 3 bases not matched to a gene. This CDR3 contains 15 residues. The CDR3 DNA sequence: TGTGCCAGCAGTTTATCTGGACTAGCGGCTAATGAGCAGTTCTTC. It specifies CASSLSGLAANEQFF.

This clone appeared once. The J gene is TRBJ2-1, the V gene TRBV27; 11 bases agree with TRBD2. The V and J ends lost 3 bases and 7 bases, in that order; junction bases with no gene match: 8. This CDR3 contains 16 residues. Looked up from germline, CDR1 is MNHEY and CDR2 is SMNVEV (reference sequence). The CDR3 loop reads CASSFGETSGINEQFF. Written as DNA, the CDR3 is TGTGCCAGCAGTTTTGGTGAGACTAGCGGGATAAATGAGCAGTTCTTC.

J is TRBJ2-3 and V is TRBV18; D gene unclear. The ends were cut back, 8 bases at V and 6 bases at J, with 15 bases in the middle. The CDR3 consists of 13 residues. The germline CDR1 and CDR2 sequences are KGHSH and LQKENI. In DNA, the CDR3 is TGTGCCAGCACCCGTTTGGGGTTGGATACGCAGTATTTT. Translating gives CASTRLGLDTQYF.

V gene TRBV27 combines with J gene TRBJ2-7, with no clear D. This CDR3 has 13 amino acids. The germline V and J ends were trimmed by 5 bases and 3 bases, with 11 bases remaining between them. Looked up from germline, CDR1 is MNHEY and CDR2 is SMNVEV (reference sequence). As DNA, the CDR3 is TGTGCCAGCAGTCCCCTTTGGGACTACGAGCAGTACTTC. Translated: CASSPLWDYEQYF.

The chain recombines TRBV27 with TRBJ2-1, with 7 bases lining up with TRBD2. V dropped 5 bases and J dropped 2; count of bases not matched to a gene: 9. CDR1 and CDR2 (germline): MNHEY, SMNVEV (reference sequence). The CDR3 loop spans 16 amino acids. The CDR3 sequence is CASSQPSSGTYNEQFF. The CDR3 nucleotides are TGTGCCAGCAGTCAACCCTCTAGCGGTACCTACAATGAGCAGTTCTTC.

The DNA of the CDR3 is TGTGCCAGCAGTACCACGCCCCAAGGGTTGGGTATTGATGAGCAGTTCTTC. Translated: CASSTTPQGLGIDEQFF. The chain uses TRBV27 and TRBJ2-1; D is undetermined. The CDR3 is 17 amino acids. Looked up from germline, CDR1 is MNHEY and CDR2 is SMNVEV (reference sequence). The ends were cut back, 5 bases at V and 8 bases at J, with 25 bases in the middle.